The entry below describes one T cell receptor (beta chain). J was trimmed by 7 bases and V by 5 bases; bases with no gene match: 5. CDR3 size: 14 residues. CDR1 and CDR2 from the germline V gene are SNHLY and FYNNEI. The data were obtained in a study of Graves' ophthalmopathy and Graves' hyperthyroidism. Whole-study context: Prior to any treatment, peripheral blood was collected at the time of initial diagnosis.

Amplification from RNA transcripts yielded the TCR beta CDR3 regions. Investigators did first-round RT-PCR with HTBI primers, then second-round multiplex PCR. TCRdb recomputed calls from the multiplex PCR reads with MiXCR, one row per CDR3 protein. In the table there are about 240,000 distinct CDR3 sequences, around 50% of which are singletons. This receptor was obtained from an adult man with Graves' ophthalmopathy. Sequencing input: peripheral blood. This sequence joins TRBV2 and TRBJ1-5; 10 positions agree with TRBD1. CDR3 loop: CASSPRTGGQPQHF. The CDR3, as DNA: TGTGCCAGCAGTCCCCGGACAGGGGGGCAGCCCCAGCATTTT.